The rows below give T cell receptor beta chains drawn from one sample of a study of Graves' ophthalmopathy and Graves' hyperthyroidism. One entry per CDR3 protein results from TCRdb running MiXCR on the multiplex PCR reads. The sample lists about 700,000 distinct CDR3 sequences; over 40% were seen once. Sequencing used peripheral blood. These receptors were collected from an adult man with Graves' ophthalmopathy. Both conserved end residues are part of each CDR3. A D gene is named only where the DNA matches it firmly. Clone sizes are given selectively: once, few, many, or a class where the clone is expanded.

J: TRBJ1-1
V: TRBV10-3
D: TRBD1
size: few
CDR3: CASSFGTGGRTEAFF
DNA: TGTGCCAGCAGTTTCGGGACAGGGGGCCGTACTGAAGCTTTCTTT

J: TRBJ2-1
V: TRBV29-1
D: TRBD2
size: NA
CDR3: CSATLAGYNEQFF
DNA: TGCAGCGCCACACTAGCGGGGTACAATGAGCAGTTCTTC

J: TRBJ1-6
V: TRBV11-2
D: NA
size: many
CDR3: CASSLDMQGSPLHF
DNA: TGTGCCAGCAGCTTAGATATGCAGGGATCACCCCTCCACTTT

J: TRBJ2-5
V: TRBV7-7
D: NA
size: NA
CDR3: CASSSGQWGEETQYF
DNA: TGTGCTAGCAGCTCCGGACAGTGGGGCGAAGAGACCCAGTACTTC

J: TRBJ2-7
V: TRBV2
D: NA
size: NA
CDR3: CASSGDTGESEQYF
DNA: TGCGCCAGCAGCGGAGACACCGGGGAGAGCGAGCAGTACTTC

J: TRBJ1-2
V: TRBV7-9
D: NA
size: NA
CDR3: CASSLTPKGRPPNYGYTF
DNA: TGTGCCAGCAGCTTAACCCCAAAGGGACGCCCCCCGAACTATGGCTACACCTTC

J: TRBJ2-1
V: TRBV29-1
D: NA
size: NA
CDR3: CSVDSGGRGLNEQFF
DNA: TGCAGCGTTGACTCGGGGGGCAGGGGGCTAAATGAGCAGTTCTTC

J: TRBJ1-6
V: TRBV7-2
D: NA
size: many
CDR3: CASSYTGNNSPLHF
DNA: TGTGCCAGCAGCTACACAGGGAATAATTCACCCCTCCACTTT

J: TRBJ2-2
V: TRBV5-6
D: TRBD2
size: NA
CDR3: CASSLLLAGQTGELFF
DNA: TGTGCCAGCAGCTTGTTGCTAGCGGGTCAAACCGGGGAGCTGTTTTTT

J: TRBJ2-5
V: TRBV15
D: NA
size: many
CDR3: CATSTQHNTIQETQYF
DNA: TGTGCCACCAGCACCCAACACAATACCATCCAAGAGACCCAGTACTTC

J: TRBJ2-2
V: TRBV19
D: NA
size: many
CDR3: CATRGGPNTGELFF
DNA: TGTGCCACCAGAGGCGGACCGAACACCGGGGAGCTGTTTTTT

J: TRBJ2-7
V: TRBV19
D: NA
size: few
CDR3: CASSASRAGDYEQYF
DNA: TGTGCCAGTAGTGCCTCCCGGGCTGGGGACTACGAGCAGTACTTC

J: TRBJ2-7
V: TRBV19
D: NA
size: few
CDR3: CASSIVIYAYEQYF
DNA: TGTGCCAGTAGTATTGTCATCTATGCCTACGAGCAGTACTTC

J: TRBJ2-5
V: TRBV29-1
D: NA
size: once
CDR3: CSAARGSQETQYF
DNA: TGCAGCGCCGCTCGAGGCAGCCAAGAGACCCAGTACTTC

J: TRBJ1-5
V: TRBV2
D: NA
size: many
CDR3: CASSERWGNQPQHF
DNA: TGTGCCAGCAGTGAGAGGTGGGGTAATCAGCCCCAGCATTTT

J: TRBJ2-7
V: TRBV6-5
D: NA
size: NA
CDR3: CASSTQGPEQYF
DNA: TGTGCCAGCAGTACTCAGGGGCCCGAGCAGTACTTC

J: TRBJ2-7
V: TRBV5-4
D: TRBD2
size: few
CDR3: CASSPGPGLVYEQYF
DNA: TGTGCCAGCAGCCCCGGACCGGGACTAGTCTACGAGCAGTACTTC

J: TRBJ2-7
V: TRBV6-6
D: TRBD1
size: NA
CDR3: CASSYPTGSSYEQYF
DNA: TGTGCCAGCAGTTACCCGACAGGGAGCTCCTACGAGCAGTACTTC

J: TRBJ1-3
V: TRBV10-3
D: TRBD1
size: NA
CDR3: CATSRDRGPLEGNTIYF
DNA: TGTGCCACCTCCCGGGACAGGGGCCCTTTGGAAGGAAACACCATATATTTT

J: TRBJ2-6
V: TRBV4-1
D: NA
size: many
CDR3: CASSQEGRSGANVLTF
DNA: TGCGCCAGCAGCCAAGAGGGGCGCTCTGGGGCCAACGTCCTGACTTTC

J: TRBJ1-1
V: TRBV19
D: NA
size: NA
CDR3: CASSTQGGEAFF
DNA: TGTGCCAGTAGTACCCAGGGCGGTGAAGCTTTCTTT

J: TRBJ1-1
V: TRBV6-6
D: TRBD1
size: few
CDR3: CASRDRGGLNTEAFF
DNA: TGTGCCAGCCGGGACAGGGGAGGATTGAACACTGAAGCTTTCTTT

J: TRBJ2-5
V: TRBV12-3/TRBV12-4
D: NA
size: NA
CDR3: CASRGDGIRPGETQYF
DNA: TGTGCCAGCAGGGGGGACGGGATTCGGCCAGGGGAGACCCAGTACTTC

J: TRBJ1-2
V: TRBV2
D: NA
size: NA
CDR3: CARDYGYTF
DNA: TGTGCCAGGGACTATGGCTACACCTTC